This is a list of T cell receptor beta chains from one sample in a study of blood T cell repertoires in COVID-19. Clones were read by immunoSEQ multiplex PCR, and TCRdb kept only the in-frame ones, dropping some. There are 270,000 or so clones in the sample; 81% occur only once, and less than 3% lies in the top ten. Sample: peripheral blood. The receptor set was obtained from an older woman with active or convalescent COVID-19. The CDR3 runs from the conserved cysteine through the conserved F or W. Fields, in order: clone size, J gene, V gene, D gene, CDR3 DNA, CDR3 protein. The D gene is left open where the match is weak. Some rows have no size entry. The others give once, few or many, or a class for an expanded clone.

size: .
J: TRBJ1-5
V: TRBV21-1
D: .
DNA: TGTGCCAGCAGCTCCCACAGGGTAAAGGACTCGTCGAACAATCAGCCCCAGCATTTT
CDR3: CASSSHRVKDSSNNQPQHF

size: .
J: TRBJ2-1
V: TRBV6-2/TRBV6-3
D: TRBD2
DNA: TGTGCCAGCAGCCCGGCCGGGGGGGGGTACAATGAGCAGTTCTTC
CDR3: CASSPAGGGYNEQFF

size: .
J: TRBJ2-7
V: TRBV27
D: .
DNA: TGTGCCAGCAGACGTACAGGGTTCCACGAGCAGTACTTC
CDR3: CASRRTGFHEQYF

size: .
J: TRBJ1-6
V: TRBV11-2
D: .
DNA: TGTGCCAGCAGCTTAGATTCGGGAGCCAATTCACCCCTCCACTTT
CDR3: CASSLDSGANSPLHF

size: .
J: TRBJ1-1
V: TRBV27
D: TRBD1
DNA: TGTGCCAGCAGCCCGGGACAGCTCCTTGAAGCTTTCTTT
CDR3: CASSPGQLLEAFF

size: .
J: TRBJ1-4
V: TRBV2
D: .
DNA: TGTGCCAGCACTCCAGGGCTTAATGAAAAACTGTTTTTT
CDR3: CASTPGLNEKLFF

size: .
J: TRBJ2-7
V: TRBV10-3
D: .
DNA: TGTGCCATCAGGGAGGAGGGGGACGAGCAGTACTTC
CDR3: CAIREEGDEQYF

size: .
J: TRBJ2-7
V: TRBV2
D: .
DNA: TGTGCCAGCAGTGACCCCGGGACAAATGCCTACGAGCAGTACTTC
CDR3: CASSDPGTNAYEQYF

size: .
J: TRBJ1-1
V: TRBV18
D: TRBD1
DNA: TGTGCCAGCTCACAGATTCACGGACAGGGGTTTATTGGCGCTTTCTTT
CDR3: CASSQIHGQGFIGAFF

size: .
J: TRBJ2-1
V: TRBV7-3
D: .
DNA: TGTGCCAGCAGCTTAAGTTCCTCCGGAGGCAATGAGCAGTTCTTC
CDR3: CASSLSSSGGNEQFF

size: .
J: TRBJ2-5
V: TRBV5-4
D: .
DNA: TGTGCCAGCAGCTTGCGGTTTAGCCAAGAGACCCAGTACTTC
CDR3: CASSLRFSQETQYF

size: once
J: TRBJ2-5
V: TRBV29-1
D: TRBD2
DNA: TGCAGCGTTGCAGGCGCTCTGGCGGGAGACTTGTACCAAGAGACCCAGTACTTC
CDR3: CSVAGALAGDLYQETQYF

size: .
J: TRBJ2-2
V: TRBV5-6
D: TRBD2
DNA: TGTGCCAGCAGCTTGGGACTTCGGGGGGGCAAGACCGGGGAGCTGTTTTTT
CDR3: CASSLGLRGGKTGELFF

size: .
J: TRBJ1-5
V: TRBV5-5
D: .
DNA: TGTGCCAGCAGCTTGCACAGGGACAATCAGCCCCAGCATTTT
CDR3: CASSLHRDNQPQHF

size: .
J: TRBJ1-2
V: TRBV15
D: TRBD1
DNA: TGTGCCACCAGCAGAGATGGGACAGCATATGGCTACACCTTC
CDR3: CATSRDGTAYGYTF

size: .
J: TRBJ2-1
V: TRBV7-9
D: .
DNA: TGTGCCAGCAGCAGATGGCTAGGAATGTACAATGAGCAGTTCTTC
CDR3: CASSRWLGMYNEQFF

size: .
J: TRBJ2-7
V: TRBV11-2
D: .
DNA: TGTGCCAGCAGCCCGGGGTGGGGATCCTACGAGCAAAAGTACTTC
CDR3: CASSPGWGSYEQKYF

size: .
J: TRBJ1-1
V: TRBV2
D: .
DNA: TGTGCCAGCCTGCCAGGACATCTGAACACTGAAGCTTTCTTT
CDR3: CASLPGHLNTEAFF

size: .
J: TRBJ2-3
V: TRBV6-4
D: .
DNA: TGTGCCAGCAGTGACCATTGGGAGGAGACAGATACGCAGTATTTT
CDR3: CASSDHWEETDTQYF

size: .
J: TRBJ2-5
V: TRBV7-2
D: .
DNA: TGTGCCAGCAGCTTGGGTCTGGCGGGGACGGACCAAGAGACCCAGTACTTC
CDR3: CASSLGLAGTDQETQYF

size: .
J: TRBJ1-2
V: TRBV2
D: .
DNA: TGTGCCACCGGTGGACTCTCTAACTATGGCTACACCTTC
CDR3: CATGGLSNYGYTF

size: .
J: TRBJ2-3
V: TRBV7-9
D: TRBD2
DNA: TGTGCCAGCAGCTTAGGGAGCGGGGGGGCCCAGTATTTT
CDR3: CASSLGSGGAQYF

size: .
J: TRBJ1-5
V: TRBV27
D: .
DNA: TGTGCCAGCAGCTCCGGACAGTTTAGCAATCAGCCCCAGCATTTT
CDR3: CASSSGQFSNQPQHF

size: .
J: TRBJ1-3
V: TRBV12-5
D: TRBD1
DNA: TGTGCTAGTGGTTTGCCGCGACAGGGCGGAAACACCATATATTTT
CDR3: CASGLPRQGGNTIYF

size: .
J: TRBJ2-7
V: TRBV10-1
D: TRBD2
DNA: TGCGCCAGCAGTCGAAGCGGGACGGGATACGAGCAGTACTTC
CDR3: CASSRSGTGYEQYF

size: .
J: TRBJ1-2
V: TRBV7-2
D: .
DNA: TGTGCCAGCAGCTTAGGTATTGGGCAGCTTCACTATGGCTACACCTTC
CDR3: CASSLGIGQLHYGYTF

size: .
J: TRBJ1-1
V: TRBV27
D: TRBD1
DNA: TGTGCCAGCAGCTTGGGGACAGGGAGGGCTGGCACTGAAGCTTTCTTT
CDR3: CASSLGTGRAGTEAFF

size: .
J: TRBJ1-2
V: TRBV19
D: .
DNA: TGTGCCAGTAGTAGCTGGAGGGGCTACACCTTC
CDR3: CASSSWRGYTF

size: .
J: TRBJ1-2
V: TRBV5-8
D: .
DNA: TGTGCCAGCAGACCGACGGGTGACTATGGCTACACCTTC
CDR3: CASRPTGDYGYTF

size: .
J: TRBJ1-2
V: TRBV6-5
D: .
DNA: TGTGCCAGCAGTTACTCCCGACTCTATGGCTACACCTTC
CDR3: CASSYSRLYGYTF

size: .
J: TRBJ1-6
V: TRBV2
D: TRBD1
DNA: TGTGCCAGCAGTGAGTGGGACAGGGGAAATTCACCCCTCCACTTT
CDR3: CASSEWDRGNSPLHF

size: .
J: TRBJ2-7
V: TRBV19
D: TRBD1
DNA: TGTGCCAGTAGTGGAAGAGGACAGGGCCCCTACGAGCAGTACTTC
CDR3: CASSGRGQGPYEQYF

size: .
J: TRBJ2-2
V: TRBV4-3
D: TRBD1
DNA: TGCGCCAGCAGCCAAGGACAGGGTGACACCGGGGAGCTGTTTTTT
CDR3: CASSQGQGDTGELFF

size: .
J: TRBJ2-1
V: TRBV11-3
D: TRBD1
DNA: TGTGCCAGCAGCTTAGCGCGAGGGGGCGTGCAGTTCTTC
CDR3: CASSLARGGVQFF

size: .
J: TRBJ2-1
V: TRBV9
D: TRBD1
DNA: TGTGCCAGCAGCGTAGCAGGGGGCGTCAGGAATGAGCAGTTCTTC
CDR3: CASSVAGGVRNEQFF

size: once
J: TRBJ2-6
V: TRBV11-2
D: .
DNA: TGTGCCAGCAGCTTAGGGCCTGGGGCCAACGTCCTGACTTTC
CDR3: CASSLGPGANVLTF

size: .
J: TRBJ1-1
V: TRBV6-5
D: .
DNA: TGTGCCAGCAGTTACGTCGGAGTTATGAACACTGAAGCTTTCTTT
CDR3: CASSYVGVMNTEAFF

size: .
J: TRBJ1-2
V: TRBV11-2
D: TRBD1
DNA: TGTGCCAGCAGAGGCACAGGGGGCGGCTATGGCTACACCTTC
CDR3: CASRGTGGGYGYTF

size: .
J: TRBJ2-7
V: TRBV27
D: TRBD2
DNA: TGTGCCAGCAGTCCGCGGACTAGCGGGGGGCCTGGCTACGAGCAGTACTTC
CDR3: CASSPRTSGGPGYEQYF

size: .
J: TRBJ2-3
V: TRBV7-6
D: TRBD2
DNA: TGTGCCAGCAGAACGGACCCGGGGGGGCCCTTCACAGATACGCAGTATTTT
CDR3: CASRTDPGGPFTDTQYF

size: .
J: TRBJ1-1
V: TRBV20-1
D: .
DNA: TGCAGTGCTAGGGGAGCTTCTGAAGCTTTCTTT
CDR3: CSARGASEAFF

size: .
J: TRBJ2-7
V: TRBV4-1
D: .
DNA: TGCGCCAGTTCCGTCCTTGGACTACCCTCCTACGAGCAGTACTTC
CDR3: CASSVLGLPSYEQYF

size: .
J: TRBJ1-3
V: TRBV7-9
D: .
DNA: TGTGCCAGCAGCTTTGACAATGGAAACACCATATATTTT
CDR3: CASSFDNGNTIYF

size: few
J: TRBJ2-7
V: TRBV6-6
D: TRBD2
DNA: TGTGCCAGCAGTCGACTAGCGGGGATCTACGAGCAGTACTTC
CDR3: CASSRLAGIYEQYF

size: few
J: TRBJ1-5
V: TRBV4-1
D: TRBD1
DNA: TGCGCCAGCACCCCGACAGGGAATAGCAATCAGCCCCAGCATTTT
CDR3: CASTPTGNSNQPQHF

size: once
J: TRBJ2-2
V: TRBV6-1
D: TRBD2
DNA: TGTGCCAGCAGTGAACCGGGGGGGCGTTCGACCGGGGAGCTGTTTTTT
CDR3: CASSEPGGRSTGELFF

size: once
J: TRBJ2-3
V: TRBV5-6
D: .
DNA: TGTGCCAGCAGCCCCCTCGGCGGGGACACAGATACGCAGTATTTT
CDR3: CASSPLGGDTDTQYF

size: few
J: TRBJ2-1
V: TRBV11-2
D: .
DNA: TGTGCCAGCAGCTTAGGTAGCAACAATGAGCAGTTCTTC
CDR3: CASSLGSNNEQFF

size: .
J: TRBJ1-4
V: TRBV7-2
D: .
DNA: TGTGCCAGCAGCTTATACGGGGAGGTCGGTGAAAAACTGTTTTTT
CDR3: CASSLYGEVGEKLFF

size: .
J: TRBJ1-1
V: TRBV7-2
D: .
DNA: TGTGCCAGCAGCTTATCGGGACCTAACCGGGGGACTGAAGCTTTCTTT
CDR3: CASSLSGPNRGTEAFF

size: .
J: TRBJ1-2
V: TRBV19
D: TRBD1
DNA: TGTGCCAGTAAGTGGACAGGGACCAACTATAACTATGGCTACACCTTC
CDR3: CASKWTGTNYNYGYTF

size: .
J: TRBJ2-7
V: TRBV9
D: .
DNA: TGTGCCAGCAGCGCCGCGGTAGGCTACGAGCAGTACTTC
CDR3: CASSAAVGYEQYF

size: once
J: TRBJ2-1
V: TRBV24-1
D: .
DNA: TGTGCCACCAGTGACACTCGACTAGGATATGAGCAGTTCTTC
CDR3: CATSDTRLGYEQFF

size: .
J: TRBJ2-4
V: TRBV19
D: TRBD1
DNA: TGTGCCAGTAGTATAGTGGGACAGGCCCGGACCAAAAACATTCAGTACTTC
CDR3: CASSIVGQARTKNIQYF

size: .
J: TRBJ1-2
V: TRBV4-3
D: .
DNA: TGCGCCAGCAGCCAAATCCAGGGCGGAAATGGCTACACCTTC
CDR3: CASSQIQGGNGYTF

size: .
J: TRBJ1-2
V: TRBV7-8
D: .
DNA: TGTGCCAGCAGCTTAGAAAGGGGTACTAACTATGGCTACACCTTC
CDR3: CASSLERGTNYGYTF

size: .
J: TRBJ2-3
V: TRBV5-4
D: TRBD2
DNA: TGTGCCAGCAGCCGAGCGGGGGCCCAAGATACGCAGTATTTT
CDR3: CASSRAGAQDTQYF

size: .
J: TRBJ2-1
V: TRBV11-3
D: .
DNA: TGTGCCAGCAGCGGCGTGGGGGCCGGCTACAATGAGCAGTTCTTC
CDR3: CASSGVGAGYNEQFF

size: .
J: TRBJ1-1
V: TRBV7-3
D: TRBD1
DNA: TGTGCCAGCAGCGTACAGGGGGACACTGAAGCTTTCTTT
CDR3: CASSVQGDTEAFF

size: .
J: TRBJ2-1
V: TRBV30
D: TRBD2
DNA: TGTGCCTGGAGCCCCCCTCCAGTCGGGGGGGCCATCTATGAGCAGTTCTTC
CDR3: CAWSPPPVGGAIYEQFF